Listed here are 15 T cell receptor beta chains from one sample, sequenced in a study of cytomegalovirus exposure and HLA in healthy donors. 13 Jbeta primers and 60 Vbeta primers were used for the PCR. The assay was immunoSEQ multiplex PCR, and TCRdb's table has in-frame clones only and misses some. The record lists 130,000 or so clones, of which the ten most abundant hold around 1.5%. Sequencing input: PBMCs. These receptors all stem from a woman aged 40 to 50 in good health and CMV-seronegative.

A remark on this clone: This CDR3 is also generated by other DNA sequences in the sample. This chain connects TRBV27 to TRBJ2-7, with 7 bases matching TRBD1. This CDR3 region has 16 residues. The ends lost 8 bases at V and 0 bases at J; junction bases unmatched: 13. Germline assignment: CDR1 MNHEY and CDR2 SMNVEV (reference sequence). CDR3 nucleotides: TGTGCCAGCGTAAGGTTTCTGACAGGGAGCTCCTACGAGCAGTACTTC. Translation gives CASVRFLTGSSYEQYF.

CDR3 in amino acids: CASSPPPGQGGNTEAFF. The CDR3 coding sequence is TGTGCCAGCAGTCCTCCCCCGGGACAGGGCGGGAACACTGAAGCTTTCTTT. The V and J genes are TRBV28 and TRBJ1-1, with TRBD1 matching over 9 bases. This CDR3 has 17 amino acids. V lost 5 bases, J lost 1 base, and 11 bases stayed unmatched. Germline V gene lookup returns CDR1 MDHEN and CDR2 SYDVKM.

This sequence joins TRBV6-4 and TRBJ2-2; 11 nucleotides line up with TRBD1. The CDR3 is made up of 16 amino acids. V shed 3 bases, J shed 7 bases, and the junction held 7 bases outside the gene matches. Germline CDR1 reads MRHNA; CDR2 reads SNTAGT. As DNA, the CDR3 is TGTGCCAGCAGTGATGGCCGGACAGGGGGCAACGGGGAGCTGTTTTTT. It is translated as CASSDGRTGGNGELFF.

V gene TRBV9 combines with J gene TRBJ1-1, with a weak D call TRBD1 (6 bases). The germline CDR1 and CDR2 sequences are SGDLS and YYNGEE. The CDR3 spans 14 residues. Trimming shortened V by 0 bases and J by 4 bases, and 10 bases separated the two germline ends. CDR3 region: CASSVAQGATEAFF. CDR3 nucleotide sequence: TGTGCCAGCAGCGTAGCACAGGGCGCCACTGAAGCTTTCTTT.

The CDR3 loop is CASSEYRTGGGYTF. The CDR3 DNA sequence: TGTGCCAGCAGTGAATATCGGACAGGGGGTGGCTACACCTTC. V usage is TRBV25-1 and J usage is TRBJ1-2; 10 nucleotides agree with TRBD1. The CDR3 is made up of 14 amino acids. Germline V gene lookup returns CDR1 MGHDK and CDR2 SYGVNS. V dropped 0 bases and J dropped 7; count of bases not matched to a gene: 2.

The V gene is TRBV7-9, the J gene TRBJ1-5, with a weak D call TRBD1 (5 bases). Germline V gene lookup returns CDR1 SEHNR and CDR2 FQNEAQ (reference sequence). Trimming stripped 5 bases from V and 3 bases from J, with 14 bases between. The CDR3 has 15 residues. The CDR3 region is CASSPGGGHNQPQHF. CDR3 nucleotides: TGTGCCAGCAGCCCGGGGGGAGGCCACAATCAGCCCCAGCATTTT.

This chain's CDR3 is CASSLGSYEQYF. CDR3 coding DNA: TGTGCCAGCAGTTTGGGCTCCTACGAGCAGTACTTC. This chain uses TRBV27 with TRBJ2-5; the D is unclear. The DNA end is a closer match to TRBJ2-7, so the J assignment may be wrong. The CDR3 runs 12 residues. CDR1 and CDR2 (germline): MNHEY, SMNVEV (reference sequence).

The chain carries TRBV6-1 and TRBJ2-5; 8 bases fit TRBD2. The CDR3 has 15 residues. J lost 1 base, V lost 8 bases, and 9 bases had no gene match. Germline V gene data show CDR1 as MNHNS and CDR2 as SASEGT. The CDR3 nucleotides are TGTGCCAGCCGACCGGGGGGGCCTGTCCAAGAGACCCAGTACTTC. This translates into CASRPGGPVQETQYF.

The CDR3: CASSTTPGELFF. In DNA form, the CDR3 reads TGTGCCAGCAGCACAACCCCCGGGGAGCTGTTTTTT. The V gene is TRBV7-8, the J gene TRBJ2-2; D uncertain. Germline CDR1 SGHVS, CDR2 FQNEAQ. CDR3 length: 12 residues. Trimming left V 5 bases short and J 6 bases short, with 7 bases between.

The CDR3 nucleotides are TGTGCCAGCTCTTCGGGACAGGGAAGTTGGGGCTACACCTTC. It codes for CASSSGQGSWGYTF. The rearrangement uses TRBV18 and TRBJ1-2; 9 nucleotides line up with TRBD1. This CDR3 is built from 14 residues. The V gene's germline CDR1 is KGHSH and CDR2 LQKENI. V lost 6 bases, J lost 8 bases, and 10 bases stayed unmatched.

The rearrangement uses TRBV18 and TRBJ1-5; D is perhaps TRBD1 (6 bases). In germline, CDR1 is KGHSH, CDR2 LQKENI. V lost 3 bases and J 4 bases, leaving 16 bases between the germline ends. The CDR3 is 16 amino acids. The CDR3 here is CASSPLQGGENQPQHF. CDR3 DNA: TGTGCCAGCTCACCGTTACAGGGTGGGGAAAATCAGCCCCAGCATTTT.

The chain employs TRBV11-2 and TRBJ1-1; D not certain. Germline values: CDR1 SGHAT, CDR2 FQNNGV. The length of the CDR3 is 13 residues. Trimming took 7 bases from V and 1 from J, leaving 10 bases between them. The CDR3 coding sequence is TGTGCCAGCAACCTCTGGGCGAACACTGAAGCTTTCTTT. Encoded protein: CASNLWANTEAFF.

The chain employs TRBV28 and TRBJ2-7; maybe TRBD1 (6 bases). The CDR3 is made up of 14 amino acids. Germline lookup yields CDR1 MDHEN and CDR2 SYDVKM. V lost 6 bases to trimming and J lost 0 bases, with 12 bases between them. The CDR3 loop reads CASSSQGSSYEQYF. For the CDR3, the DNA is TGTGCCAGCAGCTCCCAGGGGAGCTCCTACGAGCAGTACTTC.

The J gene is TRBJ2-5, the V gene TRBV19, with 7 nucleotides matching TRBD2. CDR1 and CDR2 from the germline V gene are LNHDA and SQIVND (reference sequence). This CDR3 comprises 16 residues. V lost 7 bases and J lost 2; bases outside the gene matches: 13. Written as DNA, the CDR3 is TGTGCCAGTACCGAAGGGAGGGCAATAGTTCAAGAGACCCAGTACTTC. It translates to CASTEGRAIVQETQYF.

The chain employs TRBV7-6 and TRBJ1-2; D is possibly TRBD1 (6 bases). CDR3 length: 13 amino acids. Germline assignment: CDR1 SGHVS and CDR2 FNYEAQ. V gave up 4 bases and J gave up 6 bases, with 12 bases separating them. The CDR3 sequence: CASSSGQYNGYTF. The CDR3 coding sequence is TGTGCCAGCAGCTCCGGACAGTATAATGGCTACACCTTC.